This is a list of T cell receptor beta chains from one sample in a study of blood T cells in healthy people across ages. TCRdb analysed the 5' RACE reads with MiXCR anew, one entry per CDR3 protein. Among hundreds of thousands of distinct CDR3 sequences, around two fifths were seen once, and the ten largest hold around 30%. The sequencing sample was made of blood. The receptors come from a man of 80 years or more in good health. Each CDR3 is given with its conserved first and last residue. The D gene is left open where the match is weak. The size entry is marked missing in some rows and otherwise reads once, few, many or a size class.

d_gene	v_gene	j_gene	abundance	CDR3nt	CDR3aa
NA	TRBV2	TRBJ2-1	few	TGTGCCAGCAGTCATCGGACTTACTCAGTCTACAATGAGCAGTTCTTC	CASSHRTYSVYNEQFF
TRBD2	TRBV3-1	TRBJ2-1	once	TGTGCCCGCAGCCAAGAGACCGGGACTAGCGGGAGGAGCTCCTACAATGAGCAGTTCTTC	CARSQETGTSGRSSYNEQFF
NA	TRBV7-9	TRBJ1-1	few	TGTGCCAGCAGCAAGGACAGACCTGAAGCTTTCTTT	CASSKDRPEAFF
TRBD2	TRBV28	TRBJ2-5	many	TGTGCCAGCAGTTTCGCGGGAGGGCGGGAGACCCAGTACTTC	CASSFAGGRETQYF
NA	TRBV6-5	TRBJ2-1	NA	TGTGCCGGCATGGAGAATAGTCTGTCCAATGAGCAGTTCTTC	CAGMENSLSNEQFF
NA	TRBV20-1	TRBJ1-1	many	TGCAGTGCTAGTTTAAGCACTGAAGCTTTCTTT	CSASLSTEAFF
NA	TRBV7-2	TRBJ2-6	NA	TGTGCCAGCAGCCCTGATGGCACTCCGCAAGGGGCCAACGTCCTGACTTTC	CASSPDGTPQGANVLTF
NA	TRBV5-1	TRBJ2-3	NA	TGCGCCAGCAGCTTGGCCGCAGATACGCGGTATTTT	CASSLAADTRYF
TRBD2	TRBV6-5	TRBJ2-1	NA	TGTGCCAGCAGCCGAAGCGGGAGCCCCTACAATGAGCAGTTCTTC	CASSRSGSPYNEQFF
NA	TRBV27	TRBJ2-3	many	TGTGCCAGCAGTCCATACACCGGGACAAACCCAACAGATACGCAGTATTTT	CASSPYTGTNPTDTQYF
NA	TRBV7-2	TRBJ1-1	NA	TGTGCCAGCAGCTTCAGGGACACTGGGTGGAACACTGAAGCTTTCTTT	CASSFRDTGWNTEAFF
NA	TRBV11-3	TRBJ2-3	NA	TGTGCCAGCAGCTACCGGGGGACGGGCACAGATACGCAGTATTTT	CASSYRGTGTDTQYF
NA	TRBV7-2	TRBJ2-5	NA	TGTGCCAGCAGCCGTGGACAGAACCAAGAGACCCAGTACTTC	CASSRGQNQETQYF
TRBD2	TRBV6-2/TRBV6-3	TRBJ2-3	NA	TGTGCCAGCAGTTCGTATGGGACGACTAGCGGGGGCCCAGATACGCAGTATTTT	CASSSYGTTSGGPDTQYF
TRBD2	TRBV7-2	TRBJ2-7	NA	TGTGCCAGCAGCTCCTTTGGGGTTAGCGGGAGCTACGAGCAGTACTTC	CASSSFGVSGSYEQYF
NA	TRBV2	TRBJ2-7	NA	TGTGCCAGCAGTGAAGCATCTGGGCAGGGGAGGTATGAGCAGTACTTC	CASSEASGQGRYEQYF
NA	TRBV5-1	TRBJ1-2	NA	TGCGCCAGCAGCTTTAACCTGGGGGCGCAAGGCTACACCTTC	CASSFNLGAQGYTF
TRBD1	TRBV20-1	TRBJ1-2	once	TGCAGTGCTAGCCCGCAGGGGGAGAGGGGCTACACCTTC	CSASPQGERGYTF
NA	TRBV4-2	TRBJ1-4	once	TGTGCCAGCAGCCAAGCATTCGGTTCAACTAATGAAAAACTGTTTTTT	CASSQAFGSTNEKLFF
TRBD1	TRBV7-2	TRBJ2-5	NA	TGTGCCAGCAGCTTAGCGGGACAGGGTCAGCCCCAGTACTTC	CASSLAGQGQPQYF
TRBD1	TRBV2	TRBJ2-4	few	TGTGCCAGCAGTGAACAGGGGGCGGCCAAAAACATTCAGTACTTC	CASSEQGAAKNIQYF
TRBD1	TRBV14	TRBJ1-2	few	TGTGCCAGCAGCCAAGATTTACAGGGGTATGGCTACACCTTC	CASSQDLQGYGYTF
TRBD1	TRBV10-2	TRBJ2-3	few	TGCGCCAGCGACGTAACAGGGGGCTGGGGAGCAGATACGCAGTATTTT	CASDVTGGWGADTQYF
TRBD1	TRBV14	TRBJ2-3	NA	TGTGCCAGCAGCCAAGACTGGGACAGGGGCACAGATACGCAGTATTTT	CASSQDWDRGTDTQYF
NA	TRBV29-1	TRBJ2-4	many	TGCAGCGTTGAAGGGCTAGCCAAAAACATTCAGTACTTC	CSVEGLAKNIQYF
NA	TRBV7-2	TRBJ2-3	NA	TGTGCCAGCTGCTACAGAGGGGCTGATTTAGGTACGCAGTATTTT	CASCYRGADLGTQYF
TRBD2	TRBV10-3	TRBJ2-1	many	TGTGCCATCTCCGGGACTACCAATGAGCAGTTCTTC	CAISGTTNEQFF
TRBD2	TRBV5-6	TRBJ2-1	few	TGTGCCAGCAGCTTGGGGTCTAGCGGGGCGACTGAGCAGTTCTTC	CASSLGSSGATEQFF
TRBD1	TRBV20-1	TRBJ2-5	NA	TGCAGTGCTAGAAGGTGGACAGGGGGTTTCCAAGAGACCCAGTACTTC	CSARRWTGGFQETQYF
NA	TRBV5-1	TRBJ2-2	NA	TGCGCCAGCAGCTTGGCCGCAGGGGTCGCCGGGGAGCTGTTTTTT	CASSLAAGVAGELFF
NA	TRBV3-1	TRBJ1-5	few	TGTGCCAGCAGCGTGGGGCGAAATCAGCCCCAGCATTTT	CASSVGRNQPQHF